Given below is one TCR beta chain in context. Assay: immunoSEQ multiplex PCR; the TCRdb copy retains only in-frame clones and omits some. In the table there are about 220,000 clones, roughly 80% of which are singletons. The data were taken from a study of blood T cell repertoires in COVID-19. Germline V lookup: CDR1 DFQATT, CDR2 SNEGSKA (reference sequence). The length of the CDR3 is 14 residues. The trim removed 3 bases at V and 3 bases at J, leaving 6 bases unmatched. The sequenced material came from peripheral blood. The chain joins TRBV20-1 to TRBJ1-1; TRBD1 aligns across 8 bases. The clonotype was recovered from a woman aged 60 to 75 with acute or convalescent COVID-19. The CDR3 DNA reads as TGCAGTGCTAGTGAGACAGGGGAGTACACTGAAGCTTTCTTT. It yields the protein CSASETGEYTEAFF.